Listed here are 7 T cell receptor beta chains from one sample, sequenced in a study of shared clonotypes between healthy human individuals. Assay used: immunoSEQ multiplex PCR; TCRdb lists only in-frame clones, some missing. In the table there are under 750,000 clones, about two thirds of which are singletons. Specimen: memory CD4+ T cells sorted from blood. The subset here: CD45RA-negative fraction. The receptors come from a woman aged 25 to 39 in good health.

The V gene is TRBV21-1, the J gene TRBJ2-1; the D segment call TRBD2 is taken from the table without a DNA check. TRBV21-1 is annotated as a pseudogene. This CDR3 is built from 17 residues. DNA of the CDR3: TGTGCCAGCAGCAGGACAAGTTGGTCTAGCGGTTACAATGAGCAGTTCTTC. Translating it yields CASSRTSWSSGYNEQFF.

This clone was seen a handful of times. The chain carries TRBV30 and TRBJ2-7; possible D gene TRBD1, 6 bases. The CDR3 covers 15 residues. Germline loops: CDR1 GTSNPN, CDR2 SVGIG (reference sequence). Deletions cut 4 bases from V and 3 bases from J, with 19 bases between. The CDR3 sequence: CAWTQWGQLGYEQYF. CDR3 coding DNA: TGTGCCTGGACCCAATGGGGACAACTTGGCTACGAGCAGTACTTC.

This chain uses TRBV5-1 with TRBJ2-7, with 8 bases identical to TRBD2. Germline-derived CDR1 and CDR2 are SGHRS and YFSETQ. Unmatched junction bases numbered 4, after V lost 3 bases and J lost 2 bases. The CDR3 consists of 14 residues. CDR3 protein: CASSSIAGPYEQYF. Here the CDR3 DNA reads TGCGCCAGCAGCTCCATAGCGGGGCCCTACGAGCAGTACTTC.

This clone has a handful of counts. The J gene is TRBJ1-1, the V gene TRBV7-8, with TRBD1 matching 7 bases. V gave up 5 bases and J gave up 4 bases; unmatched junction bases: 7. The CDR3 length is 14 residues. Germline-derived CDR1 and CDR2 are SGHVS and FQNEAQ. The CDR3 is CASSLREGATEAFF. The CDR3 DNA sequence: TGTGCCAGCAGCCTCCGGGAGGGGGCCACTGAAGCTTTCTTT.

The chain recombines TRBV4-1 with TRBJ2-1, with 12 positions matching TRBD2. Trimming at V came to 7 bases and at J to 6 bases, leaving 13 bases not matched to a gene. This CDR3 has 17 amino acids. CDR1 is MGHRA and CDR2 is YSYEKL in the germline V gene. CDR3 loop: CASTSATTSGRINEQFF. CDR3 bases: TGCGCCAGCACCTCTGCTACGACTAGCGGGAGAATCAATGAGCAGTTCTTC.

In its sample, this clone was seen a few times. The gene calls are TRBV13 and TRBJ2-7, with D unclear. Per germline, CDR1 PRHDT and CDR2 FYEKMQ (reference sequence). The V end lost 5 bases, the J end lost 7 bases, and 9 bases lay between the germline ends. This CDR3 is 11 amino acids long. As DNA, the CDR3 is TGTGCCAGCAGCCTCCATGGGGAGCAGTACTTC. This sequence encodes CASSLHGEQYF.

This clone was found many times. The rearrangement joins TRBV6-1 to TRBJ1-2; possible D gene TRBD1, 5 bases. Trimming took 4 bases from V and 3 from J, leaving 15 bases between them. Per germline, CDR1 MNHNS and CDR2 SASEGT. The CDR3 totals 15 residues. The CDR3 here is CASSVRGGTYYGYTF. CDR3 DNA: TGTGCCAGCAGTGTCCGTGGGGGAACCTACTATGGCTACACCTTC.